Below, one TCR beta chain is given with its context. Its antigen is still unknown. This sample is drawn from a study of blood T cells in healthy people across ages. Overall study results and limits: Higher diversity, along with more naive CD4+ cells, distinguished long-lived donors from aged donors.

Combining a sample-barcoded 5' primer with a J-beta primer mix, a second PCR ran for roughly 6 to 12 cycles. TCRdb independently ran MiXCR on the 5' RACE reads; one entry per CDR3 protein. The table lists approximately 1.5 million distinct CDR3 sequences, about 31% of them singletons. The sequenced sample was blood. This TCR was recovered from a woman aged 25 to 39 in good health.

Here the CDR3 reads CASSPLSETQYF. The CDR3 nucleotides are TGTGCCAGCTCACCCCTCTCGGAGACCCAGTACTTC. The J gene is TRBJ2-5, the V gene TRBV18; D ambiguous. The CDR3 extends over 12 amino acids. Germline loops: CDR1 KGHSH, CDR2 LQKENI. V dropped 3 bases and J dropped 5 bases, with 7 bases sitting between them.